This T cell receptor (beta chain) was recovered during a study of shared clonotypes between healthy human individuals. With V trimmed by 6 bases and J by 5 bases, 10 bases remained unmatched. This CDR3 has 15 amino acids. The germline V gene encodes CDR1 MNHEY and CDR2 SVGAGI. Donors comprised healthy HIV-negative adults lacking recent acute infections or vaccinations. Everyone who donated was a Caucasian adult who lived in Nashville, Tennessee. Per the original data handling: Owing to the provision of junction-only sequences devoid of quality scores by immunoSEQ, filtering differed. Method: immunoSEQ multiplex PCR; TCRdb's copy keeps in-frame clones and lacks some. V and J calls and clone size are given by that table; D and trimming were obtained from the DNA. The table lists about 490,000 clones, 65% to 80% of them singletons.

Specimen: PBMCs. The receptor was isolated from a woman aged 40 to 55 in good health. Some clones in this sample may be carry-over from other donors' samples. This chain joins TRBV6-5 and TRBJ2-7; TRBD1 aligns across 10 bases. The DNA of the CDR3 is TGTGCCAGCAGCCAGACCGGGACAGGGGTCCACGAGCAGTACTTC. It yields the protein CASSQTGTGVHEQYF.